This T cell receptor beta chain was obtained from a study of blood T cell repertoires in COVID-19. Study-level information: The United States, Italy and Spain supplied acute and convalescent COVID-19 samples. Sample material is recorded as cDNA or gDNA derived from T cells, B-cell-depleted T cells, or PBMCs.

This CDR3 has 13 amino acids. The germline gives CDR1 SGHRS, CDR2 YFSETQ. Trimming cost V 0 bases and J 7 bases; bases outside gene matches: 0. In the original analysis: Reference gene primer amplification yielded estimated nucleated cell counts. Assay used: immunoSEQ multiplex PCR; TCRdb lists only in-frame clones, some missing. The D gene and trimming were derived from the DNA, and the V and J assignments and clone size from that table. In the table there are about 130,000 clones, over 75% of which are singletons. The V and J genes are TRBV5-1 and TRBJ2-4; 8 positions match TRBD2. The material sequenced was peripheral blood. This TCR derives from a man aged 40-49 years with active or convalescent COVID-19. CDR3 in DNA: TGCGCCAGCAGCTTGGCGGGGGGGAACATTCAGTACTTC. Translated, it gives CASSLAGGNIQYF. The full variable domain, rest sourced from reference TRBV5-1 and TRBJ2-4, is KAGVTQTPRYLIKTRGQQVTLSCSPISGHRSVSWYQQTPGQGLQFLFEYFSETQRNKGNFPGRFSGRQFSNSRSEMNVSTLELGDSALYLCASSLAGGNIQYFGAGTRLSVL.